This T cell receptor (beta chain) is drawn from a study of CD8+CD57+ T cells in acquired aplastic anemia. Overall study context: DNA from sorted CD4+ and CD8+ cells averaged approximately 2.9 ug. As sequenced from healthy donors, CD4+ cells averaged approximately 11 million reads. Findings of the study overall: The CD8+ Simpson's diversity of patients and controls was not significantly different.

This clonotype was found a few times. Its antigen remains unidentified. V was trimmed by 2 bases and J by 0 bases, leaving 17 bases between them. The CDR3 is made up of 18 amino acids. Per the germline V gene, CDR1 is MGHRA and CDR2 is YSYEKL. Genomic DNA constituted the template upon which TCR beta VDJ and CDR3 profiling was performed. TCRdb re-analysed the reads in MiXCR, keeping a single row per CDR3 protein. The sample consists of fewer than 250,000 distinct CDR3 sequences, approximately 49% of them appearing once. The receptor was derived from a human donor in good health, serving as a control. Sequencing was performed on sorted CD4+, CD8+, or CD8+CD57+ T cells (not recorded which) from PBMCs. The chain couples TRBV4-1 to TRBJ1-3; tentatively, D is TRBD1 (5 bases). CDR3 in DNA: TGCGCCAGCAGCCAAAAAGGGACGGACGGGAGCTCTGGAAACACCATATATTTT. Protein product: CASSQKGTDGSSGNTIYF.